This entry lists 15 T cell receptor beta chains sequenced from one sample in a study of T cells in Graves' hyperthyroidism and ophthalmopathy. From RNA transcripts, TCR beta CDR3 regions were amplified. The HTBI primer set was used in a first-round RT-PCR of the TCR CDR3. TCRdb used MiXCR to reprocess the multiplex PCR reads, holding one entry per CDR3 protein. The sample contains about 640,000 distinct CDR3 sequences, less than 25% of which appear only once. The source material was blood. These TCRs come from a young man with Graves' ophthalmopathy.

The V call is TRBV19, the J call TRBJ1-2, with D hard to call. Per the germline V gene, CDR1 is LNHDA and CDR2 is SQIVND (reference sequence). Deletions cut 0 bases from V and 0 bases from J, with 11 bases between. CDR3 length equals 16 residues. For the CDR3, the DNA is TGTGCCAGTAGTATAGATCCTCCGGAGACTAACTATGGCTACACCTTC. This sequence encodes CASSIDPPETNYGYTF.

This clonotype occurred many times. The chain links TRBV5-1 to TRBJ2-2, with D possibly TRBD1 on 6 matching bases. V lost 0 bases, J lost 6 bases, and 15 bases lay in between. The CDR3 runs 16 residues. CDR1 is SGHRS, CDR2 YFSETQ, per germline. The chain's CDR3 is CASSLARQGYAGELFF. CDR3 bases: TGCGCCAGCAGCTTGGCCCGGCAGGGGTACGCCGGGGAGCTGTTTTTT.

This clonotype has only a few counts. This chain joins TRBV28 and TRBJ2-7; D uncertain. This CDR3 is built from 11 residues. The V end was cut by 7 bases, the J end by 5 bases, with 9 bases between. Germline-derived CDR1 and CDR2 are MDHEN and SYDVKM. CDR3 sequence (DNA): TGTGCCAGCACCCAGTCAGACGAGCAGTACTTC. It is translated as CASTQSDEQYF.

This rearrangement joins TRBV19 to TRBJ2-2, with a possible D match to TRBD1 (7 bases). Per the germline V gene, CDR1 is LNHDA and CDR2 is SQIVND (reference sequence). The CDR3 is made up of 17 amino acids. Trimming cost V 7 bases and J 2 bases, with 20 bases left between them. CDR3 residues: CASMRGLGTRNTGELFF. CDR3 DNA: TGTGCCAGTATGAGGGGGCTGGGGACTCGAAACACCGGGGAGCTGTTTTTT.

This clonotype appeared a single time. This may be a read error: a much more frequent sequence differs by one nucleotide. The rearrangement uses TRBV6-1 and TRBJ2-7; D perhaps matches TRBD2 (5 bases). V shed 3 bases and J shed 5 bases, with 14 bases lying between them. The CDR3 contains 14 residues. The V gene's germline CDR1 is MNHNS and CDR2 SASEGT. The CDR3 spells CASSEASPSDEQYF. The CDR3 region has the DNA TGTGCCAGCAGTGAGGCTAGCCCTTCGGACGAGCAGTACTTC.

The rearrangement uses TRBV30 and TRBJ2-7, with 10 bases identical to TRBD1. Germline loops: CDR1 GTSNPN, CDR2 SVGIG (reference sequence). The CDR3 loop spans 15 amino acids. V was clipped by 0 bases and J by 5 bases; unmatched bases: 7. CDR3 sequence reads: CAWSVRGGTGDEQYF. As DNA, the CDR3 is TGTGCCTGGAGTGTACGGGGGGGGACAGGGGACGAGCAGTACTTC.

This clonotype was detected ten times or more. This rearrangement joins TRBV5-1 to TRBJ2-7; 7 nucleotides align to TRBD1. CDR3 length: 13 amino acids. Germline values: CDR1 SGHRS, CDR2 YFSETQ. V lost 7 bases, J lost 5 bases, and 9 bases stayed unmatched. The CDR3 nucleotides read TGCGCCAGCGGATACGAGACAGGGAACGAGCAGTACTTC. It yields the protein CASGYETGNEQYF.

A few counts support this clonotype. The CDR3 here is CASSLIPRRRYTEAFF. CDR3 DNA: TGTGCCAGCAGCTTAATCCCCAGGCGGCGGTACACTGAAGCTTTCTTT. The V and J genes are TRBV11-2 and TRBJ1-1; no firm D call. The CDR3 is made up of 16 amino acids. Germline CDR1 and CDR2: SGHAT and FQNNGV. V lost 2 bases to trimming and J lost 3 bases, with 16 bases between them.

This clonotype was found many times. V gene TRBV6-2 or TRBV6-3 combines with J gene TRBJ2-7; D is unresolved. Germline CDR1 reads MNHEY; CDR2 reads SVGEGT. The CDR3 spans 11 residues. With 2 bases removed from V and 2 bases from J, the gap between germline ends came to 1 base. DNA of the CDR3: TGTGCCAGCAGTTACGCCTACGAGCAGTACTTC. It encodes CASSYAYEQYF.

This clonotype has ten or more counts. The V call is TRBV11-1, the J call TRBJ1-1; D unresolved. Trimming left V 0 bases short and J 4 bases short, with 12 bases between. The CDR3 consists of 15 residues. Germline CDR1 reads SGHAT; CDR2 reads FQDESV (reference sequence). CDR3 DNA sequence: TGTGCCAGCAGCTTAGCGCTCTGGGAAGGCACTGAAGCTTTCTTT. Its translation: CASSLALWEGTEAFF.

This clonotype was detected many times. For the CDR3, the DNA is TGTGCCAGCAGCTTAGCGGCAGAGTCCTACAATGAGCAGTTCTTC. Its translation: CASSLAAESYNEQFF. The V and J genes are TRBV7-6 and TRBJ2-1; no clear D. V was cut by 0 bases and J by 1 base, with 7 bases left in between. From germline, CDR1 is SGHVS and CDR2 FNYEAQ. The CDR3 sequence is 15 residues long.

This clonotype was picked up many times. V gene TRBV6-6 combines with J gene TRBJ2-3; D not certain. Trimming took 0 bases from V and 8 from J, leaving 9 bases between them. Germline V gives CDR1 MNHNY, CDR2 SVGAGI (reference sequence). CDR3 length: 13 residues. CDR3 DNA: TGTGCCAGCAGTTACTCGACTGTCGGTACGCAGTATTTT. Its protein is CASSYSTVGTQYF.

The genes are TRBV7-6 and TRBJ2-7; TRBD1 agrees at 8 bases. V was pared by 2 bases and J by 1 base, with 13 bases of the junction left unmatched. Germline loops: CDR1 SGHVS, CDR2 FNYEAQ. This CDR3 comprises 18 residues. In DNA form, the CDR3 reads TGTGCCAGCAGCTTATCTGATGGACAGGGTATTATATCCTACGAGCAGTACTTC. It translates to CASSLSDGQGIISYEQYF.

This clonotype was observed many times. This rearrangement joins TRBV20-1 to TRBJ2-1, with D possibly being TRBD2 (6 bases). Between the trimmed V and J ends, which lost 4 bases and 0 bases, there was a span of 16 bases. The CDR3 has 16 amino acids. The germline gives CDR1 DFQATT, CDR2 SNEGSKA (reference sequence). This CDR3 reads CSAIGLAESSYNEQFF. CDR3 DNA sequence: TGCAGTGCTATAGGATTAGCGGAGAGCTCCTACAATGAGCAGTTCTTC.

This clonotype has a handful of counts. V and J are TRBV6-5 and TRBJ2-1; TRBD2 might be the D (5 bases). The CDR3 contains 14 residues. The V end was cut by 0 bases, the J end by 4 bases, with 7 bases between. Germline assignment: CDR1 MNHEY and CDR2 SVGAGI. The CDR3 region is CASSYSAAYNEQFF. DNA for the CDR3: TGTGCCAGCAGTTACTCAGCGGCTTACAATGAGCAGTTCTTC.